Here is one T cell receptor (beta chain) with its context. Its antigen remains unidentified. TCRdb ran MiXCR on the reads and lists one entry per CDR3 protein. The sample holds fewer than 950,000 distinct CDR3 sequences, about 31% seen once. The sample belongs to a study of T cell repertoires in cytomegalovirus infection. Germline values: CDR1 MNHNS, CDR2 SASEGT. V lost 8 bases to trimming and J lost 0 bases; unmatched junction nucleotides: 1. The CDR3 spans 14 residues. V gene TRBV6-1 combines with J gene TRBJ1-4, with 9 positions matching TRBD1. The specimen comprised cultured CD8+ T cells from PBMCs, sampled from culture after CMV antigen stimulation. The receptor's source is a human donor in good health (CMV status not recorded). Some clones in this sample may be carry-over from other donors' samples. CDR3 in amino acids: CASGTGPTNEKLFF. As DNA, the CDR3 is TGTGCCAGCGGGACAGGGCCAACTAATGAAAAACTGTTTTTT.